What follows are 4 T cell receptor beta chains derived from one specimen sequenced in a study of T cell changes during pregnancy in multiple sclerosis. Profiling relied on immunoSEQ multiplex PCR, and the TCRdb table lists in-frame clones only, not all of them. The repertoire has fewer than 25,000 clones, about 89% of them found once; the top ten carry around 0.69%. The source material was CD4+ T cells from peripheral blood mononuclear cells, sampled in the third trimester of pregnancy. The receptors stem from a female donor in good health, enrolled as a control in a pregnancy study.

The gene calls are TRBV12-5 and TRBJ2-3; D is ambiguous. Germline V lookup: CDR1 LGHNT, CDR2 FRNRAP. CDR3 length: 14 residues. V was trimmed by 5 bases and J by 6 bases, leaving 15 bases between them. CDR3 residues: CASGLGQREDTQYF. The CDR3 bases are TGTGCTAGTGGTCTGGGCCAGCGCGAGGATACGCAGTATTTT.

The V call is TRBV11-1, the J call TRBJ2-3, with TRBD1 matching over 8 bases. J was trimmed by 3 bases and V by 4 bases; bases with no gene match: 9. Germline V CDR1 and CDR2: SGHAT, FQDESV (reference sequence). This CDR3 comprises 16 residues. CDR3 DNA sequence: TGTGCCAGCAGCTCGCGGACAGGGTTTTTAACAGATACGCAGTATTTT. Its translation: CASSSRTGFLTDTQYF.

This clone came up once. The chain has TRBV7-2 and TRBJ2-3; D is undetermined. With 1 base removed from V and 0 bases from J, the gap between germline ends came to 5 bases. This CDR3 is built from 14 residues. In germline, CDR1 is SGHTA, CDR2 FQGNSA. Written as DNA, the CDR3 is TGTGCCAGCAGCTTAGTTCAGAGCACAGATACGCAGTATTTT. This translates into CASSLVQSTDTQYF.

This clone was counted between two and nine times. The genes are TRBV5-1 and TRBJ2-3; 10 bases line up with TRBD2. Germline CDR1 reads SGHRS; CDR2 reads YFSETQ. V lost 1 base and J lost 1; bases outside the gene matches: 9. CDR3 length: 18 residues. The CDR3 loop reads CASSLSLAGVGGTDTQYF. In DNA, the CDR3 is TGCGCCAGCAGCTTGAGTCTAGCGGGAGTCGGAGGCACAGATACGCAGTATTTT.